This T cell receptor beta chain was recovered during a study of blood T cells in healthy people across ages. Every sample yielded at least 7 million isolated PBMCs. The study's findings and limits: TCR beta diversity was tightly associated with the proportion of naive T cells. Roughly linearly, TCR beta diversity per million T cells fell as age increased.

Together with a sample-barcoded 5' primer, a J-beta primer mix was included in a second PCR lasting about 7 to 11 cycles. TCRdb reanalysed the 5' RACE reads using MiXCR and keeps one entry per CDR3 protein. There are around 520,000 distinct CDR3 sequences in the sample; about 27% occur only once, and approximately 3.6% lies in the top ten. The CDR3 consists of 11 residues. Germline V CDR1 and CDR2: DFQATT, SNEGSKA (reference sequence). There are a few counts of this clonotype. Its antigen remains unidentified. This sample also belongs to another study, concerning T cells of mothers and their children.

Material: blood. This chain links TRBV20-1 with TRBJ2-7, with no clear D. The J call may be wrong; the DNA end is better matched by TRBJ2-5. This clonotype originated in a boy under 10 years old in good health. The CDR3 sequence is CSAAHQETQYF. The DNA for the CDR3 is TGCAGTGCTGCGCATCAAGAGACCCAGTACTTC.